This T cell receptor beta chain was identified in a study of PD-L1 blockade in urothelial cancer. Study in general: Patients' atezolizumab regimen, 1,200 mg intravenously every 3 weeks, began around 2014.

Time point specified: peripheral blood 6 weeks after treatment start. Patients in the study were battling locally advanced or metastatic urothelial carcinoma. For each patient, 1 to 8 samples were obtained, pretreatment and on-treatment. CDR1 is LNHNV and CDR2 is YYDKDF in the germline V gene (reference sequence). CDR3 size: 15 residues. V lost 0 bases to trimming and J lost 5 bases; unmatched junction nucleotides: 3. Data came from immunoSEQ multiplex PCR; TCRdb stores just in-frame clones and leaves some out. The profile shows over 100,000 clones, approximately 90% of them singletons. In its sample, this clone was seen a few times.

The source was PBMCs, collected around atezolizumab (anti-PD-L1) treatment. This sequence joins TRBV15 and TRBJ2-7; 11 bases fit TRBD1. The receptor comes from a man between 60 and 70 years old with urothelial cancer. The CDR3 reads CATSRDGQGADEQYF. Here the CDR3 DNA reads TGTGCCACCAGCAGAGACGGACAGGGGGCTGACGAGCAGTACTTC.